A single sample gave rise to the 4 T cell receptor beta chains below, sequenced in a study of control samples from healthy donors and cancer patients. Only in-frame clones appear in the TCRdb table, and some are missing; sequencing was by immunoSEQ multiplex PCR. The data contain around 230,000 clones, around 94% of them singletons. The sequenced material came from blood. These receptors were taken from a man between 50 and 59 years old in good health.

The chain joins TRBV7-2 to TRBJ1-1; D possibly corresponds to TRBD1 (6 bases). Germline CDR1 reads SGHTA; CDR2 reads FQGNSA. Trimming removed 3 bases at V and 13 bases at J, with 15 bases between. The CDR3 length is 12 residues. The CDR3, as DNA: TGTGCCAGCAGCTTCCTACAGGGTTCGGATTTCTTT. The encoded protein is CASSFLQGSDFF.

The chain carries TRBV7-9 and TRBJ2-7; 8 bases are a match to TRBD1. Losses at the gene ends were 6 bases for V and 0 bases for J; bases not matched to a gene: 10. CDR3 size: 16 residues. Per the germline V gene, CDR1 is SEHNR and CDR2 is FQNEAQ (reference sequence). DNA of the CDR3: TGTGCCAGCAGACAATCCTATGGGACAGGCTCCTACGAGCAGTACTTC. It encodes CASRQSYGTGSYEQYF.

V and J are TRBV6-5 and TRBJ1-6; D is unresolved. Between the trimmed V and J ends, which lost 2 bases and 2 bases, there was a span of 10 bases. The CDR3 loop spans 16 amino acids. CDR1 is MNHEY, CDR2 SVGAGI, per germline. CDR3 protein: CASSYRPITYNSPLHF. CDR3 in DNA: TGTGCCAGCAGTTACCGACCCATTACCTATAATTCACCCCTCCACTTT.

The J gene is TRBJ2-1, the V gene TRBV11-2; D call uncertain. The CDR3 spans 11 residues. The germline V gene encodes CDR1 SGHAT and CDR2 FQNNGV. V was pared by 1 base and J by 9 bases, with 4 bases between. The CDR3: CASSLVSEQFF. In DNA form, the CDR3 reads TGTGCCAGCAGCTTAGTTAGTGAGCAGTTCTTC.